One and the same sample provided the 16 T cell receptor beta chains below, sequenced in a study of vaccination effects on CD4 cells after COVID-19. The antigens of these receptors remain unknown. Sequencing followed a ViraFEST assay step that expanded antigen-specific CD4+ T cells with viral peptide pools. Subsequent to a culture period of about nine days, CD4+ T cells were isolated. Nucleocapsid antibody tests were negative, and the vaccine recipients had no prior SARS-CoV-2 infection. Assay used: immunoSEQ multiplex PCR; TCRdb lists only in-frame clones, some missing. The table lists about 70,000 clones, about four fifths of them singletons. The material was CD4+ T cells from PBMCs cultured with SARS-CoV-2 spike peptides, obtained before COVID-19 vaccination. These receptors came from a human donor who received a COVID-19 vaccine.

V is TRBV2 and J is TRBJ1-5; 7 bases map to TRBD1. J lost 1 base, V lost 6 bases, and 9 bases had no gene match. This CDR3 is 16 amino acids long. The germline CDR1 and CDR2 sequences are SNHLY and FYNNEI. CDR3 nucleotides: TGTGCCAGCAGCGAAAGAACAGGGGTCAGCAATCAGCCCCAGCATTTT. It specifies CASSERTGVSNQPQHF.

The CDR3 spells CASSRGGGKLFF. DNA of the CDR3: TGTGCCAGCAGCCGGGGCGGGGGAAAACTGTTTTTT. The chain recombines TRBV14 with TRBJ1-4; TRBD1 is a possible D gene (5 bases). V lost 4 bases, J lost 10 bases, and 10 bases lay in between. The CDR3 length is 12 residues. Germline V gives CDR1 SGHDN, CDR2 FVKESK.

The chain combines TRBV2 with TRBJ2-5; TRBD1 matches at 9 bases. Per the germline V gene, CDR1 is SNHLY and CDR2 is FYNNEI. V dropped 3 bases and J dropped 2; count of bases not matched to a gene: 10. The CDR3 extends over 17 amino acids. CDR3 loop: CASSDGGRGQGQETQYF. CDR3 coding DNA: TGTGCCAGCAGTGACGGGGGGCGGGGACAGGGTCAAGAGACCCAGTACTTC.

The chain combines TRBV18 with TRBJ1-3, with 9 bases identical to TRBD1. Germline V gene lookup returns CDR1 KGHSH and CDR2 LQKENI. This CDR3 comprises 15 residues. V was clipped by 3 bases and J by 3 bases; unmatched bases: 3. CDR3 region: CASSPGQGHGNTIYF. The CDR3 DNA is TGTGCCAGCTCACCGGGACAGGGTCATGGAAACACCATATATTTT.

The chain uses TRBV4-1 and TRBJ2-2, with D perhaps given as TRBD1 or TRBD2 (7 bases each). The CDR3 has 18 amino acids. Trimming cost V 5 bases and J 1 base, with 20 bases left between them. The V gene's germline CDR1 is MGHRA and CDR2 YSYEKL. DNA of the CDR3: TGCGCCAGCAGCTGGGGAGGGGGCGCGTTTAGGAACACCGGGGAGCTGTTTTTT. Its translation is CASSWGGGAFRNTGELFF.

The chain has TRBV5-1 and TRBJ2-1; 7 bases agree with TRBD1. Germline CDR1 is SGHRS and CDR2 is YFSETQ. V dropped 0 bases and J dropped 6; count of bases not matched to a gene: 3. This CDR3 has 14 residues. The DNA of the CDR3 is TGCGCCAGCAGCTTGGTTTCAGGGGGCAATGAGCAGTTCTTC. As protein: CASSLVSGGNEQFF.

V is TRBV6-5 and J is TRBJ1-2; no reliable D call. V was shortened by 4 bases and J by 5 bases, with 17 bases between the two germline ends. The CDR3 contains 15 residues. Germline loops: CDR1 MNHEY, CDR2 SVGAGI. CDR3 protein: CASSSPGEGWYGYTF. The DNA for the CDR3 is TGTGCCAGCAGTTCTCCCGGGGAGGGATGGTATGGCTACACCTTC.

CDR3 in DNA: TGCGCCAGCAGCTTCCAGGGGACAGGCCGAGTGGGAGATACGCAGTATTTT. Protein product: CASSFQGTGRVGDTQYF. This rearrangement joins TRBV5-1 to TRBJ2-3, with TRBD1 matching over 8 bases. The CDR3 consists of 17 residues. The germline gives CDR1 SGHRS, CDR2 YFSETQ. Trimming at V came to 2 bases and at J to 5 bases, leaving 13 bases not matched to a gene.

The chain has TRBV6-1 and TRBJ1-5, with unresolved D. Trimming left V 2 bases short and J 1 base short, with 15 bases between. The V gene's germline CDR1 is MNHNS and CDR2 SASEGT. This CDR3 is 17 amino acids long. The DNA for the CDR3 is TGTGCCAGCAGTGAATTTTCCGGCAGCGTCAGCAATCAGCCCCAGCATTTT. This sequence encodes CASSEFSGSVSNQPQHF.

V is TRBV6-4 and J is TRBJ1-5, with 10 bases identical to TRBD1. The CDR3 is made up of 15 amino acids. Losses at the gene ends were 6 bases for V and 7 bases for J; bases not matched to a gene: 9. The V gene's germline CDR1 is MRHNA and CDR2 SNTAGT. CDR3 protein: CASSDRDRGAQPQHF. The CDR3 DNA sequence: TGTGCCAGCAGCGACCGGGACAGGGGAGCCCAGCCCCAGCATTTT.

This clone was found a few times. This chain uses TRBV14 with TRBJ1-2; D is unresolved. The V gene's germline CDR1 is SGHDN and CDR2 FVKESK. This CDR3 has 13 amino acids. V gave up 3 bases and J gave up 4 bases, with 9 bases separating them. CDR3 in amino acids: CASSQGFFYGYTF. The CDR3 nucleotides are TGTGCCAGCAGCCAGGGCTTCTTCTATGGCTACACCTTC.

This chain uses TRBV2 with TRBJ2-3; no clear D gene. Trimming removed 5 bases from V and 5 bases from J, with 14 bases in between. Germline CDR1 reads SNHLY; CDR2 reads FYNNEI. The CDR3 contains 14 residues. CDR3 sequence: CASSINLWGDTQYF. The CDR3 DNA sequence: TGTGCCAGCAGTATTAACCTCTGGGGAGATACGCAGTATTTT.

The gene calls are TRBV3-1 (or the pseudogene TRBV3-2) and TRBJ1-4; perhaps TRBD1 as D (5 bases). Between the trimmed V and J ends, which lost 1 base and 8 bases, there was a span of 11 bases. The CDR3 is 14 residues long. CDR1 and CDR2 (germline): LGHDT, YNNKEL (reference sequence). CDR3 amino acids: CASSQAGLGEKLFF. As DNA, the CDR3 is TGTGCCAGCAGCCAAGCAGGGTTAGGAGAAAAACTGTTTTTT.

The chain carries TRBV10-1 and TRBJ2-3; D perhaps matches TRBD1 (5 bases). The length of the CDR3 is 15 residues. Trimming stripped 2 bases from V and 4 bases from J, with 13 bases between. Germline lookup yields CDR1 WNHNN and CDR2 SYGVQD (reference sequence). The CDR3 nucleotides are TGCGCCAGCAGTGAGGCAGGGTTGGGCGCAGATACGCAGTATTTT. Protein sequence: CASSEAGLGADTQYF.

The chain uses TRBV27 and TRBJ2-7; TRBD2 agrees at 7 bases. Unmatched junction bases numbered 4, after V lost 5 bases and J lost 3 bases. CDR1 and CDR2 from the germline V gene are MNHEY and SMNVEV (reference sequence). The CDR3 runs to 13 residues. The CDR3 spells CASSLGTNYEQYV. The DNA for the CDR3 is TGTGCCAGCAGTCTCGGGACTAACTACGAGCAGTACGTC.

This chain joins TRBV27 and TRBJ1-1; D might be TRBD1 (5 bases). Per germline, CDR1 MNHEY and CDR2 SMNVEV (reference sequence). Trimming cost V 5 bases and J 0 bases, with 16 bases left between them. This CDR3 comprises 16 residues. Here the CDR3 reads CASSRRDGTMNTEAFF. Here the CDR3 DNA reads TGTGCCAGCAGTCGACGGGACGGTACAATGAACACTGAAGCTTTCTTT.